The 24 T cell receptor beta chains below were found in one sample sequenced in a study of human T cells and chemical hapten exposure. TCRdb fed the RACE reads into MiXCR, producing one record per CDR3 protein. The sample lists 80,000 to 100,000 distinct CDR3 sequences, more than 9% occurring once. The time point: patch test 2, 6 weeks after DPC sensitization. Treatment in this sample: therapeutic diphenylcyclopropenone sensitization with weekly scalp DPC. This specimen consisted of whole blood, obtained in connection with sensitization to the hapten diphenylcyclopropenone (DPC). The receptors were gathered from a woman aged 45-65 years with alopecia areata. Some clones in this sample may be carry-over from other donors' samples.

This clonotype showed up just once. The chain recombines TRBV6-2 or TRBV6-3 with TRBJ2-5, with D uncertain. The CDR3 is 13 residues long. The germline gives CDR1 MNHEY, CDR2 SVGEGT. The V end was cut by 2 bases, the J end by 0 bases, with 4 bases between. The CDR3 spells CASSYEYQETQYF. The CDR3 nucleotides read TGTGCCAGCAGTTACGAGTACCAAGAGACCCAGTACTTC.

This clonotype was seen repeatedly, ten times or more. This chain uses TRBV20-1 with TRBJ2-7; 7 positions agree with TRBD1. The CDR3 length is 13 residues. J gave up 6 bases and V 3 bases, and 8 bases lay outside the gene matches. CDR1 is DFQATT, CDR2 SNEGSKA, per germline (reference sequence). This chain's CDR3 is CSASLGQTLEQYF. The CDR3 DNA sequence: TGCAGTGCTAGCCTGGGACAGACCCTCGAGCAGTACTTC.

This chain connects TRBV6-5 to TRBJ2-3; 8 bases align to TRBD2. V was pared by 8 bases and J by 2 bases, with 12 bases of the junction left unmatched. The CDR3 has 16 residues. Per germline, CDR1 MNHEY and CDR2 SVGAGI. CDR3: CASRGGPVRYTDTQYF. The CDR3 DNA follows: TGTGCCAGCCGGGGGGGACCCGTCCGGTACACAGATACGCAGTATTTT.

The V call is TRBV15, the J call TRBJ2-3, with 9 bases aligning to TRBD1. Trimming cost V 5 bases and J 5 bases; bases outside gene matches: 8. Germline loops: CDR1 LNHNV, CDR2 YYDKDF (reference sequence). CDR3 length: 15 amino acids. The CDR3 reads CATSGGGQGEDTQYF. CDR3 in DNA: TGTGCCACCAGCGGGGGGGGACAGGGTGAAGATACGCAGTATTTT.

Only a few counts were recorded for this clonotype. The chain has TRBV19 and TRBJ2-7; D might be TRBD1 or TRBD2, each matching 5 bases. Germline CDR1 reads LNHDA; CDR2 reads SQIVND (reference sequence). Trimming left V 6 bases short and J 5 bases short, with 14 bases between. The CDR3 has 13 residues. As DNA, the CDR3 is TGTGCCAGTAGGGGGGATCGAGGACACGAGCAGTACTTC. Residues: CASRGDRGHEQYF.

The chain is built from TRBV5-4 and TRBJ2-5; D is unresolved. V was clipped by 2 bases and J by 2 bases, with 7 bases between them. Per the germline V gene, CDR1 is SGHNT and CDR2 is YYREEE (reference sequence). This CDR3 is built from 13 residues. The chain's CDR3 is CASSFDKQETQYF. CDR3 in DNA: TGTGCCAGCAGCTTCGACAAGCAAGAGACCCAGTACTTC.

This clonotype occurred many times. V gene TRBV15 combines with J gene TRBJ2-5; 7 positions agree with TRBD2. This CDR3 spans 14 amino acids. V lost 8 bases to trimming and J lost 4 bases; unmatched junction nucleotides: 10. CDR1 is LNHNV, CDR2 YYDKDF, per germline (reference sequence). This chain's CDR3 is CATHTGLVGETQYF. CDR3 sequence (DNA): TGTGCCACCCACACAGGACTAGTAGGAGAGACCCAGTACTTC.

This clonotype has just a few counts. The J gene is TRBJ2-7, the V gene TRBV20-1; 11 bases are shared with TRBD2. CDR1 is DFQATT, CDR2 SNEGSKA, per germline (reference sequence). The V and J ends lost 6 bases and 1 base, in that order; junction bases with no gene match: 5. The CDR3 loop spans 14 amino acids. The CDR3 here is CSAQTSGISYEQYF. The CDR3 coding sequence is TGCAGTGCCCAGACTAGCGGGATATCCTACGAGCAGTACTTC.

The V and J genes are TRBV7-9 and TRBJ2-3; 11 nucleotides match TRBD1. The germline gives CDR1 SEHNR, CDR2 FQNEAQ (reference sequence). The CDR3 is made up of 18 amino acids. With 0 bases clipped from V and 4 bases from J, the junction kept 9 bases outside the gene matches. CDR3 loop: CASSLASIGGQGADTQYF. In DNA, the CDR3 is TGTGCCAGCAGCTTAGCGTCCATTGGGGGACAGGGGGCAGATACGCAGTATTTT.

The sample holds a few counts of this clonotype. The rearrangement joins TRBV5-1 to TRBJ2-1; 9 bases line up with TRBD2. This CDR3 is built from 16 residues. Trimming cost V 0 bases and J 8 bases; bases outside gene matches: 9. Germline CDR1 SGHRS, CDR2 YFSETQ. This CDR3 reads CASSLDMSGRSDEQFF. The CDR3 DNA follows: TGCGCCAGCAGCTTGGATATGAGCGGGAGGTCGGATGAGCAGTTCTTC.

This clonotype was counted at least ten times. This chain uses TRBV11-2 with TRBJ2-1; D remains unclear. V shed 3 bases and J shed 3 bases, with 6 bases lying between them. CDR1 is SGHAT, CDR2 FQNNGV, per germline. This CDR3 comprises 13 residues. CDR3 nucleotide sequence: TGTGCCAGCAGCTTGGCCAACTACAATGAGCAGTTCTTC. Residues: CASSLANYNEQFF.

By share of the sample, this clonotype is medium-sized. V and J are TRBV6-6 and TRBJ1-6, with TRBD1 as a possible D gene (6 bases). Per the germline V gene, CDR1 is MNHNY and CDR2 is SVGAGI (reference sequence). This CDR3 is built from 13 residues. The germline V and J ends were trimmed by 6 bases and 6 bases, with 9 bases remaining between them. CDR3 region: CASSPDSNSPLHF. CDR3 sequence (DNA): TGTGCCAGCAGCCCGGACAGTAATTCACCCCTCCACTTT.

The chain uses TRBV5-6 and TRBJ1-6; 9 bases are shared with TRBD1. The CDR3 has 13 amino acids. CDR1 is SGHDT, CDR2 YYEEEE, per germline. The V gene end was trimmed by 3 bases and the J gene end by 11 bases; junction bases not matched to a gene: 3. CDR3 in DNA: TGTGCCAGCAGCTGGGACAGGGACCCACCCCTCCACTTT. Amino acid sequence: CASSWDRDPPLHF.

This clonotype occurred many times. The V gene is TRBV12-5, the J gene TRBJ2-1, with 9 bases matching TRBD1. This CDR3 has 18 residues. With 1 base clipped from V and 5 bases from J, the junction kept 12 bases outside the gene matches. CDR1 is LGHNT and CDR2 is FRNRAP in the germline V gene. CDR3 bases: TGTGCTAGTGGTTTGGCCACCCAGACAGGGGGTATCCACAATGAGCAGTTCTTC. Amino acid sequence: CASGLATQTGGIHNEQFF.

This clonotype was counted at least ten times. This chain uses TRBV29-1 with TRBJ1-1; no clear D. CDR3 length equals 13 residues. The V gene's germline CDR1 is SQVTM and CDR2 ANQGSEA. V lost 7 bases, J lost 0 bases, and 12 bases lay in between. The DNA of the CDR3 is TGCAGCGCGAGGGCAGGCCTGAACACTGAAGCTTTCTTT. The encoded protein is CSARAGLNTEAFF.

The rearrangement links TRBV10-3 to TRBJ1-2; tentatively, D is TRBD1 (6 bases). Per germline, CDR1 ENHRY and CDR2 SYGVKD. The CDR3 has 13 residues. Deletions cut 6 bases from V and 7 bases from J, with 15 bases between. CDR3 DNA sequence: TGTGCCATCAGGGGCAGGGGTAATAGTGGCTACACCTTC. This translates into CAIRGRGNSGYTF.

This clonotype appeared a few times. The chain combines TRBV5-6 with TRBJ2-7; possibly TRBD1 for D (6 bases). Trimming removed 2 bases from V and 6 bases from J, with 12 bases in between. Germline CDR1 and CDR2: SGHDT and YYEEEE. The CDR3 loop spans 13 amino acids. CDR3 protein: CASSLDRSAEQYF. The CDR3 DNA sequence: TGTGCCAGCAGCTTAGACAGGTCTGCCGAGCAGTACTTC.

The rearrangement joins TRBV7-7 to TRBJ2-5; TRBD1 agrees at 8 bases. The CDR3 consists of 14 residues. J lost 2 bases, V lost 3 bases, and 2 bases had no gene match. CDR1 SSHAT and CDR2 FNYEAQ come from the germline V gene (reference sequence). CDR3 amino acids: CASSFRDRQETQYF. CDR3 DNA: TGTGCCAGCAGCTTCCGGGACAGGCAAGAGACCCAGTACTTC.

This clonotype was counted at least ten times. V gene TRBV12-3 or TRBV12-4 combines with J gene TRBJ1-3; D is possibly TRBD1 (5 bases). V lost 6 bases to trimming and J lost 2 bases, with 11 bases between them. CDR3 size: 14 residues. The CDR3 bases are TGTGCCAGCAGCCGCGGCAGGGCTGGAAACACCATATATTTT. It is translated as CASSRGRAGNTIYF.

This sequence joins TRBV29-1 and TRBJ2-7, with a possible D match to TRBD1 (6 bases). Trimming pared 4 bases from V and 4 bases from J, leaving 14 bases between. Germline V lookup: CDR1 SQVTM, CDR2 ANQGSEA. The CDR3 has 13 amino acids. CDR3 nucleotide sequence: TGCAGCGTTGTGGGGGCCAGCCTATACGAGCAGTACTTC. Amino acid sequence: CSVVGASLYEQYF.

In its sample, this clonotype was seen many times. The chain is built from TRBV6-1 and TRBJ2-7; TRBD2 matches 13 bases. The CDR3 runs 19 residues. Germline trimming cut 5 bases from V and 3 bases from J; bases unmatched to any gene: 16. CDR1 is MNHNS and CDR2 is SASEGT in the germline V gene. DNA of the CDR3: TGTGCCAGCAGTAAAAGGCAAGGGTTACTAGCGGGAGGGCACTACGAGCAGTACTTC. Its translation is CASSKRQGLLAGGHYEQYF.

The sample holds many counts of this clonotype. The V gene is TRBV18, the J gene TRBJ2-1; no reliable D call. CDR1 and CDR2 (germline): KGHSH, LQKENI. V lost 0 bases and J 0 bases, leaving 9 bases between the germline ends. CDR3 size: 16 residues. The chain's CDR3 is CASSPPATSSYNEQFF. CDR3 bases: TGTGCCAGCTCACCACCAGCTACGAGCTCCTACAATGAGCAGTTCTTC.

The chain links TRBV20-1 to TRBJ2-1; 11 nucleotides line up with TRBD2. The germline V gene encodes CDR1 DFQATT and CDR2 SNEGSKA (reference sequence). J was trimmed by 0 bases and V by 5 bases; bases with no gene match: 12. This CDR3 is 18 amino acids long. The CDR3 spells CSALTSGLAESSYNEQFF. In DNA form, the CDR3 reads TGCAGTGCTCTTACGTCGGGACTAGCGGAAAGCTCCTACAATGAGCAGTTCTTC.

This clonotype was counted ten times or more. The DNA for the CDR3 is TGCAGCGTCCCAAGTTTCTTAAACCACAATGAGCAGTTCTTC. This gives the protein CSVPSFLNHNEQFF. The V gene is TRBV29-1, the J gene TRBJ2-1; D gene uncertain. The CDR3 is 14 amino acids. The V end lost 6 bases, the J end lost 5 bases, and 17 bases lay between the germline ends. Germline V CDR1 and CDR2: SQVTM, ANQGSEA.